This T cell receptor beta chain was recovered during a study of spatial heterogeneity in lung cancer (dated by TCRdb to about 2019). Describing the broader study: Beta-chain transcripts were consistently detected in greater numbers than alpha-chain transcripts, which likely reflects a higher abundance of beta-chain transcripts. In tumor regions, TCR transcript counts showed a strong correlation with a T cell transcriptional module score from matched bulk RNA-seq. In the raw uncorrected reads, each unique combination of TCR and UMI appeared on average more than ten times. The study quantitatively compared TCR alpha and beta repertoires across multiple tumor regions, matched nontumor lung and blood in non-small cell lung cancer. Nonsynonymous mutation counts, determined by whole-exome sequencing of tumor tissue, were related to TCR repertoire features. Both alpha and beta chains were TCR-sequenced in samples taken at surgery, namely 220 tumor regions, roughly 64 matched nontumor lung samples and 50 to 60 PBMC samples. The paper's findings and limits, for the study overall: The number of expanded intratumoral alpha and beta TCRs correlated with the tumor nonsynonymous mutation count. Counts of ubiquitous and regional expanded TCRs were found to correlate with counts of ubiquitous and regional nonsynonymous mutations, respectively. TCR-seq was estimated to cover only around 6.4% of tumor T cells for alpha chains and around 13% for beta chains. Additional single-cell paired TCR alpha and beta sequencing was considered necessary to confirm, at a functional level, the hypothesis that regional TCRs recognize regional mutations.

The library came from 5' RACE. The sample was run on a NextSeq 500. The TCR library protocol attached a unique molecular identifier to each TCR cDNA molecule to allow correction of PCR and sequencing errors. Per the authors' processing: Decombinator tools were used for TCR identification, UMI-based error correction and CDR3 extraction. Expanded TCRs were defined as those above a frequency of 2 per 1,000, corresponding to the top 1% of the tumor frequency distribution. Expanded tumor TCRs statistically deemed absent (corrected P<0.05) from at least one tumor region were classed as regional, and all other expanded tumor TCRs were classed as ubiquitous. Each repertoire was subsampled 100 times to 5,000 TCRs, after which Renyi diversity was computed with the R vegan package. CDR3 similarity networks were constructed using string-kernel similarity of amino acid triplets, with links drawn between CDR3s whose pairwise similarity was above 0.82. Clones were called with MiXCR by TCRdb after fastp trimmed the public reads at Q25, and only in-frame beta chains were retained. Every CDR3 protein is listed once, alongside the most common genes and DNA of its rows. These V and J calls are TCRdb output, not the study's own analysis. The sample records 17,000 or so distinct CDR3 sequences, about 6.3% of which are singletons. Jointly, the top ten make up around 7% of the sample.

The sample's time point, from its label and the paper: sample taken at primary tumor resection. Samples were obtained from approximately 72 patients with early-stage, untreated non-small cell lung cancer from the lung TRACERx cohort. Whole RNA extracted from tumor and nontumor lung tissue, or from cryopreserved PBMC samples, was used for TCR sequencing without cell sorting. A patient was chosen for TCR sequencing only when enough RNA was available from at least two tumor regions. Before selection, tumor and adjacent nontumor lung specimens were reviewed by a lung pathologist. This clonotype has at least ten counts. Its antigen target is currently unknown. Nothing much larger sits one base from this clone, and base qualities are not available. As an off-target read in a library built for alpha chains, this beta chain has a frequency of little significance. Germline trimming: 5 bases from V, 6 bases from J; junction bases outside gene matches: 9. Including the terminal cysteine and phenylalanine, the CDR3 comprises 16 residues. Here the CDR3 DNA is all that survives: 48 bases in frame from base 1. From a lookup of the germline V gene, CDR1 and CDR2 are MNHEY and SVGAGI.

The clonotype comes from a male donor with early-stage non-small cell lung cancer. The V and J genes are TRBV6-5 and TRBJ1-5; 11 bases in the middle match TRBD1. The sequenced sample was lung tumor tissue, obtained at surgery. The CDR3 corresponds to CASSPRDRGISQPQHF. The sequence in DNA is TGTGCCAGCAGTCCCCGGGACAGGGGGATCAGTCAGCCCCAGCATTTT.